The clone carrying this TCR beta chain was detected ten times or more. The data stem from a study of early T cells in non-severe SARS-CoV-2 infection. Each CDR3 protein gets one entry after TCRdb re-called the 5' RACE reads with MiXCR. Among fewer than 45,000 distinct CDR3 sequences listed, 5% to 6.5% were seen once. The junction had 4 bases not matched to a gene; V was cut back by 7 bases and J by 6 bases. CDR1 is SNHLY, CDR2 FYNNEI, per germline. The CDR3 totals 12 residues. This chain links TRBV2 with TRBJ1-2, with TRBD1 matching 8 bases. The sequence was obtained from an adult who was a healthcare worker with PCR-confirmed SARS-CoV-2 infection or an uninfected control (not recorded which). The sample taken for sequencing was whole blood. The DNA for the CDR3 is TGTGCCAGCATCCAGGACAGGGATGGCTACACCTTC. Its protein is CASIQDRDGYTF.